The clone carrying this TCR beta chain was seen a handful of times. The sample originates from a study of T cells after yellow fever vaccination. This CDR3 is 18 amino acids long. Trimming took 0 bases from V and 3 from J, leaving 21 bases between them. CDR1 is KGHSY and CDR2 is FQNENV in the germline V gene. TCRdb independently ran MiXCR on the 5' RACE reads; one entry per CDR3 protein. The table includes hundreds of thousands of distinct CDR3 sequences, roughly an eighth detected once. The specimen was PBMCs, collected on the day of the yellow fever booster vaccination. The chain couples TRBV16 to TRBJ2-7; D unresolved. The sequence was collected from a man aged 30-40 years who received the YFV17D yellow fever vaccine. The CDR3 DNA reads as TGTGCCAGCAGCCAATCACTATTTTCCAATCGTAATTACTACGAGCAGTACTTC. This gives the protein CASSQSLFSNRNYYEQYF.